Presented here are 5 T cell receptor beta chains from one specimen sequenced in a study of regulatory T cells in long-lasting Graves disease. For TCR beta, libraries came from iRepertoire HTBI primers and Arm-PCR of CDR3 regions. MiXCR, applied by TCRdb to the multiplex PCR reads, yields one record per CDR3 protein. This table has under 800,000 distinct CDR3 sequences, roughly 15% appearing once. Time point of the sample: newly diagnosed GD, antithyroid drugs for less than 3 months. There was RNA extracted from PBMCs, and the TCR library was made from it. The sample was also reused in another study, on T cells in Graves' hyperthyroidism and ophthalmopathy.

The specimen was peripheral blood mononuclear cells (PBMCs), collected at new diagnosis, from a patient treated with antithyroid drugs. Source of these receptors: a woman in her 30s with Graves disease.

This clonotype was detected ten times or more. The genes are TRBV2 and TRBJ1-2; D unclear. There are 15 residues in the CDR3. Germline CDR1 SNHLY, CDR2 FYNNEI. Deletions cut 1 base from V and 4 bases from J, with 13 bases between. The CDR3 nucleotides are TGTGCCAGCAGTGAAGGGTTCTTGGCCACCTATGGCTACACCTTC. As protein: CASSEGFLATYGYTF.

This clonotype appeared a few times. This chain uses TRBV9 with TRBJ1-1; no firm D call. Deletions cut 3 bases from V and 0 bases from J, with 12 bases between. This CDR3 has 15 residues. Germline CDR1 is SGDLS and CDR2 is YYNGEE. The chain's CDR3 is CASSGSGYMNTEAFF. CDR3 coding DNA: TGTGCCAGCAGCGGCTCGGGCTACATGAACACTGAAGCTTTCTTT.

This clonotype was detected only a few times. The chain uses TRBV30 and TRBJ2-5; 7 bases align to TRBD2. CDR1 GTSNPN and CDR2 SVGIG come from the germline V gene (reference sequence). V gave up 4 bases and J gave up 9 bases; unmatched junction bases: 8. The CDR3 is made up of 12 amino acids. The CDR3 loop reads CAWTSPGRAQYF. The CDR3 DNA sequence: TGTGCCTGGACCTCCCCAGGGAGGGCCCAGTACTTC.

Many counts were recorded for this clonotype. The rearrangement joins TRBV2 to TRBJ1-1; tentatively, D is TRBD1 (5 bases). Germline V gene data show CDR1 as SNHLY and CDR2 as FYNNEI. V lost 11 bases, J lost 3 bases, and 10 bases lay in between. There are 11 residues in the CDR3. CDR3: CAGGHHTEAFF. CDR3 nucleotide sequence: TGTGCCGGTGGACACCACACTGAAGCTTTCTTT.

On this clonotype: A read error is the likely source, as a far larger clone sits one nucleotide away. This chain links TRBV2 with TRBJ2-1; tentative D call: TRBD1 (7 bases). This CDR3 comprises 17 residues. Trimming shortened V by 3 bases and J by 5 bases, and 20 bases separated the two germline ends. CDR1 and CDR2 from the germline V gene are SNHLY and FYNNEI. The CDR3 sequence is CASSDSRRGRTDNEQFF. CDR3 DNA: TGTGCCAGCAGTGATTCTAGGAGGGGGCGGACAGACAATGAGCAGTTCTTC.